The 5 T cell receptor beta chains in this list originate from one sample, sequenced in a study of sequential checkpoint blockade in melanoma. Profiled with immunoSEQ multiplex PCR; TCRdb holds only in-frame clones, not every one. The sample holds about 4,000 clones; roughly 25% are singletons and the top ten take about 12%. Documented treatment: randomized to nivolumab then ipilimumab (arm A) or the reverse (arm B). This specimen consisted of tumor tissue (inferred from file names), obtained from a patient given nivolumab and ipilimumab in sequence. The receptors here all came from a human donor with melanoma.

Within the sample, this clone is medium-sized. The V and J genes are TRBV11-3 and TRBJ2-2, with 12 bases matching TRBD1. CDR1 SGHNT and CDR2 YENEEA come from the germline V gene. The CDR3 extends over 15 amino acids. Trimming at V came to 5 bases and at J to 4 bases, leaving 2 bases not matched to a gene. The CDR3: CASSVGQGATGELFF. CDR3 nucleotide sequence: TGTGCCAGCAGCGTGGGACAGGGGGCCACCGGGGAGCTGTTTTTT.

The rearrangement uses TRBV30 and TRBJ1-4, with D unresolved. V dropped 5 bases and J dropped 12 bases, with 13 bases sitting between them. CDR1 is GTSNPN, CDR2 SVGIG, per germline (reference sequence). This CDR3 comprises 11 residues. The CDR3 DNA reads as TGTGCCTGGGGCAATATCCGTGAACTGTTTTTT. This translates into CAWGNIRELFF.

This clone appeared a few times. The chain joins TRBV6-8 to TRBJ1-5, with D perhaps TRBD1 (5 bases). Between the trimmed V and J ends, which lost 5 bases and 7 bases, there was a span of 15 bases. Per the germline V gene, CDR1 is MNHGY and CDR2 is SAAAGT. CDR3 length: 14 amino acids. This CDR3 is CASSGTGLRQPQHF. The CDR3 coding sequence is TGTGCCAGCAGTGGGACGGGATTAAGACAGCCCCAGCATTTT.

The chain recombines TRBV9 with TRBJ2-7; D ambiguous. The CDR3 is made up of 13 amino acids. Between the trimmed V and J ends, which lost 5 bases and 8 bases, there was a span of 17 bases. Looked up from germline, CDR1 is SGDLS and CDR2 is YYNGEE. In DNA, the CDR3 is TGTGCCAGCAGGCCTTTTCTTCCTACGAAGCAGTACTTC. This codes for CASRPFLPTKQYF.

Many counts were recorded for this clone. V usage is TRBV11-3 and J usage is TRBJ1-6; D call uncertain. The CDR3 extends over 15 amino acids. V was shortened by 5 bases and J by 8 bases, with 16 bases between the two germline ends. Germline V gene sequence: CDR1 SGHNT, CDR2 YENEEA. CDR3 loop: CASSVREGRDSPLHF. The CDR3 DNA reads TGTGCCAGCAGCGTACGGGAGGGTCGGGATTCACCCCTCCACTTT.